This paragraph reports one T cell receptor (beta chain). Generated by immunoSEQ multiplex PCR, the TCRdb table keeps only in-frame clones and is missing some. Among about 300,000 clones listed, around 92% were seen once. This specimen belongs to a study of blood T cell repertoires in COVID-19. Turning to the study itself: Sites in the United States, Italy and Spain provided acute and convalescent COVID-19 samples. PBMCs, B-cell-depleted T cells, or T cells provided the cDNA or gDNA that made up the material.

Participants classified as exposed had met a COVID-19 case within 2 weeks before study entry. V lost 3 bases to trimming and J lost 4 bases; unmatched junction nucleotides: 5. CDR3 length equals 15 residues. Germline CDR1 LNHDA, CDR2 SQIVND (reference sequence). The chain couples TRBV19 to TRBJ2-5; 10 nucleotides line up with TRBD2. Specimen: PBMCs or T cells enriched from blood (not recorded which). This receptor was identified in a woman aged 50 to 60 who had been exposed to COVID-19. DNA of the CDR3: TGTGCCAGTAGTATGAGCGGGGGGGCCCGAGAGACCCAGTACTTC. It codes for CASSMSGGARETQYF.